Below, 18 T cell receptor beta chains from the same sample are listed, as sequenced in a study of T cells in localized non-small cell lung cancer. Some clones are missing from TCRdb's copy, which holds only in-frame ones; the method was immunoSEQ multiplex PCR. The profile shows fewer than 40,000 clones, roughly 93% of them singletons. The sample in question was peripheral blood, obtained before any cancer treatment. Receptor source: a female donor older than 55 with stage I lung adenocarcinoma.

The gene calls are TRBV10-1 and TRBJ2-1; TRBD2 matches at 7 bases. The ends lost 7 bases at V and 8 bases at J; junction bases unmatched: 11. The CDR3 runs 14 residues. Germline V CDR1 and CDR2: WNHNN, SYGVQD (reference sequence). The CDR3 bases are TGCGCCAGCAACTCCTCAGCGGGAAGGTATGAGCAGTTCTTC. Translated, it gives CASNSSAGRYEQFF.

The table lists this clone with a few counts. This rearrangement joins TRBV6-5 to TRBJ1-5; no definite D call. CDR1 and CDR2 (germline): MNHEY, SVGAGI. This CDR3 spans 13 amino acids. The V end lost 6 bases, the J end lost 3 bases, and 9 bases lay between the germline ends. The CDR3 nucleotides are TGTGCCAGCAGCAGGAATAACAATCAGCCCCAGCATTTT. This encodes CASSRNNNQPQHF.

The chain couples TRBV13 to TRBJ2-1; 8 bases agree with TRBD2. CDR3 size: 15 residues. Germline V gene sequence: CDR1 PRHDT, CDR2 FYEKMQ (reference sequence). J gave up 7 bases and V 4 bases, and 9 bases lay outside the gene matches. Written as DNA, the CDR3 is TGTGCCAGCAGCTCTCCGGGACTAGGCCTAAATGAGCAGTTCTTC. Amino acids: CASSSPGLGLNEQFF.

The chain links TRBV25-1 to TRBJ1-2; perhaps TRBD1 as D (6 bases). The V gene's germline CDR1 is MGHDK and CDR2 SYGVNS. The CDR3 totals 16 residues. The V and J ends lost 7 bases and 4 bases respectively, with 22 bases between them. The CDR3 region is CASTSRTGGAVYGYTF. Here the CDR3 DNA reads TGTGCCAGCACCTCGAGGACGGGGGGCGCCGTCTATGGCTACACCTTC.

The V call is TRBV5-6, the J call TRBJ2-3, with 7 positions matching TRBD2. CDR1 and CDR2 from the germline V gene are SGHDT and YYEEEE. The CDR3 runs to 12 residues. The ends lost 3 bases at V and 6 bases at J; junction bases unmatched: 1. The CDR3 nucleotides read TGTGCCAGCAGCTGGGGAGGGGATACGCAGTATTTT. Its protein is CASSWGGDTQYF.

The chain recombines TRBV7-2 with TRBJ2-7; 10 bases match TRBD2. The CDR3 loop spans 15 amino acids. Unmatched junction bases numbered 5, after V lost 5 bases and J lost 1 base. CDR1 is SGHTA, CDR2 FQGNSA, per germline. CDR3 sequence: CASSPQLAGSYEQYV. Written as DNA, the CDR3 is TGTGCCAGCAGCCCACAACTAGCGGGGTCCTACGAGCAGTACGTC.

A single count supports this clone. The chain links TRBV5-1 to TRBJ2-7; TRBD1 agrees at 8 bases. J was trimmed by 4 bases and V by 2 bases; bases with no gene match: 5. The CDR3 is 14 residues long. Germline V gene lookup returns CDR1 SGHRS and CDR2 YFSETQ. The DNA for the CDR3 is TGCGCCAGCAGCTTTCCGGGACAGGCTTACGAGCAGTACTTC. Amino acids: CASSFPGQAYEQYF.

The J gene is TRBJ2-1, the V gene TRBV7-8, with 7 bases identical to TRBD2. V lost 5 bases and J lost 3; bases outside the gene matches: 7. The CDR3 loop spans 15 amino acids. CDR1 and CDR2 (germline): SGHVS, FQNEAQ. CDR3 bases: TGTGCCAGCAGCCCCCTAGCGGAAGTCTACAATGAGCAGTTCTTC. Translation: CASSPLAEVYNEQFF.

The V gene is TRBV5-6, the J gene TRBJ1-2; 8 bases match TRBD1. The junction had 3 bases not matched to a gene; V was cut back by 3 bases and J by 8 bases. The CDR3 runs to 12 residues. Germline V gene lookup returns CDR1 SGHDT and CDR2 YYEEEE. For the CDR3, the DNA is TGTGCCAGCAGCTCGACAGGGGTCGGCTACACCTTC. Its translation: CASSSTGVGYTF.

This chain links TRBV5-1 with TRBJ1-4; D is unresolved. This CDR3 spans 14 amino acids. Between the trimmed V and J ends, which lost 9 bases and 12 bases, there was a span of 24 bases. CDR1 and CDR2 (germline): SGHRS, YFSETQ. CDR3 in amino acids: CANSRTTEFDELFF. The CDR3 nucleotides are TGCGCCAACTCCCGAACGACGGAATTCGATGAACTGTTTTTT.

This CDR3 reads CASSPQTGVTEAFF. The CDR3 nucleotides read TGTGCCAGCTCACCACAGACAGGGGTTACTGAAGCTTTCTTT. This chain connects TRBV18 to TRBJ1-1, with 8 bases lining up with TRBD1. This CDR3 comprises 14 residues. Trimming removed 1 base from V and 5 bases from J; junction bases left unmatched: 3. From germline, CDR1 is KGHSH and CDR2 LQKENI. The full variable domain, with the rest looked up from reference TRBV18 and TRBJ1-1, is NAGVMQNPRHLVRRRGQEARLRCSPMKGHSHVYWYRQLPEEGLKFMVYLQKENIIDESGMPKERFSAEFPKEGPSILRIQQVVRGDSAAYFCASSPQTGVTEAFFGQGTRLTVV.

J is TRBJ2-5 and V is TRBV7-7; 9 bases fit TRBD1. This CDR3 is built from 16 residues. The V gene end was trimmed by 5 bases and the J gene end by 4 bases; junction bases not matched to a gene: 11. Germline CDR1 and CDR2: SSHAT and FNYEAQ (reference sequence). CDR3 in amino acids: CASSPAGTGNVETQYF. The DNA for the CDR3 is TGTGCCAGCAGCCCCGCCGGGACAGGGAATGTAGAGACCCAGTACTTC.

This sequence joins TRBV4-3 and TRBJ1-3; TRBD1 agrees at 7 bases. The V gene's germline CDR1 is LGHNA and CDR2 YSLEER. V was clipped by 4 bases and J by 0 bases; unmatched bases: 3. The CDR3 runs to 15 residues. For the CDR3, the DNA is TGCGCCAGCAGCCGAGACAGGGCCTCTGGAAACACCATATATTTT. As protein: CASSRDRASGNTIYF.

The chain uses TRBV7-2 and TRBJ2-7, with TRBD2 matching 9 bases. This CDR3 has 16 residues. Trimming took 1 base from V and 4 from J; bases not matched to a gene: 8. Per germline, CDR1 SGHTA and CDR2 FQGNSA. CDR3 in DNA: TGTGCCAGCAGCTTAGTTGGTAGCGGGAGTATTTACGAGCAGTACGTC. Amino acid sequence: CASSLVGSGSIYEQYV.

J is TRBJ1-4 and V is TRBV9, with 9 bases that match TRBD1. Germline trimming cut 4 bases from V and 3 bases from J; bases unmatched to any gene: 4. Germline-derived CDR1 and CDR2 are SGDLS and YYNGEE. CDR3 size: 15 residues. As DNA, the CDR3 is TGTGCCAGCAGCATAACAGGGGGCCCTAATGAAAAACTGTTTTTT. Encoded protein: CASSITGGPNEKLFF.

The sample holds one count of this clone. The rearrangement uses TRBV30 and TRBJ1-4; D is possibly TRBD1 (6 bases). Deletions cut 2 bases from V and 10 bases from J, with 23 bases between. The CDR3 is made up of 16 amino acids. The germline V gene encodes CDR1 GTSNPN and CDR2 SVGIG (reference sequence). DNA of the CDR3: TGTGCCTGGAGTCCCCCAAGGGGGGGGACCTTCGGAAAACTGTTTTTT. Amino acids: CAWSPPRGGTFGKLFF.

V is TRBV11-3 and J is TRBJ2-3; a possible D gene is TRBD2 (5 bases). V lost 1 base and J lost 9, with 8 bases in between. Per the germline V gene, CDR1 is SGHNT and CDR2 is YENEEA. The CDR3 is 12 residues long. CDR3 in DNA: TGTGCCAGCAGCTTAGGATCGGGAACGCAGTATTTT. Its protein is CASSLGSGTQYF.

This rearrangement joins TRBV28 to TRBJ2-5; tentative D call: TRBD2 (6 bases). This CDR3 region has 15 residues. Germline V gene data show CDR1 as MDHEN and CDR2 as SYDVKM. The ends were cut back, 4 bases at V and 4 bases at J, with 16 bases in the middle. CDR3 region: CASSSNGAAGETQYF. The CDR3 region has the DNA TGTGCCAGCAGTTCCAACGGGGCAGCGGGAGAGACCCAGTACTTC. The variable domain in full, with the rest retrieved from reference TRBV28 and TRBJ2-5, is DVKVTQSSRYLVKRTGEKVFLECVQDMDHENMFWYRQDPGLGLRLIYFSYDVKMKEKGDIPEGYSVSREKKERFSLILESASTNQTSMYLCASSSNGAAGETQYFGPGTRLLVL.